This TCR beta chain was sequenced during a study of control samples from healthy donors and cancer patients. CDR1 is SEHNR, CDR2 FQNEAQ, per germline (reference sequence). V lost 8 bases to trimming and J lost 0 bases, with 13 bases between them. The CDR3 consists of 14 residues. Assay: immunoSEQ multiplex PCR; the TCRdb copy retains only in-frame clones and omits some. The sample has some 140,000 clones; more than 85% are singletons. The sample holds a few counts of this clone. V and J are TRBV7-9 and TRBJ1-2; maybe TRBD1 (5 bases). This sequence was found in a woman aged 30 to 39 in good health. The specimen was blood. DNA for the CDR3: TGTGCCAGCGGACGGGGGGGACCTAACTATGGCTACACCTTC. Its protein product is CASGRGGPNYGYTF.